This TCR beta chain stems from a study of blood T cell repertoires in COVID-19. Whole-study context: The United States, Italy and Spain were the sources of the acute and convalescent COVID-19 samples. The analysed material was cDNA or gDNA that came from T cells, B-cell-depleted T cells, or PBMCs.

V dropped 4 bases and J dropped 5 bases, with 9 bases sitting between them. The CDR3 sequence is 13 residues long. CDR1 and CDR2 from the germline V gene are KGHSH and LQKENI. This clone was observed a handful of times. Authors' data handling: Reference gene primer amplification in the assay estimated nucleated cell counts. Data came from immunoSEQ multiplex PCR; TCRdb stores just in-frame clones and leaves some out. V, J and clone size reflect that table, while D and trimming were determined from the DNA. The sample carries about 360,000 clones, about 87% recorded once. Sequencing used peripheral blood. This receptor was obtained from a human donor in a cohort sampled during active COVID-19. The J gene is TRBJ1-5, the V gene TRBV18, with unresolved D. CDR3 sequence: CASSQDGDQPQHF. The CDR3 bases are TGTGCCAGCTCACAGGACGGGGATCAGCCCCAGCATTTT.